This T cell receptor beta chain was sequenced in a study of blood T cell repertoires in COVID-19 (dated by TCRdb to the early 2020s). Context from the whole study: Samples covering the acute and convalescent phases of COVID-19 were provided by collaborators in the United States, Italy and Spain. A de-identified subject ID, COVID-19 status, age in years and sex were almost always included in the sample metadata. Where available, HLA class I and class II types were taken from metadata supplied by the sample provider and were not determined by assay-based typing. Samples came from the ongoing ImmuneRACE study (first 160 participants) plus 1,254 subjects from 6 global collaborators. Deeply sampled blood TCRbeta repertoires from subjects exposed to, actively infected with, or recovered from COVID-19 were included in the dataset. The repertoires were made available in a free public database intended to serve as a resource for research on the immune response to SARS-CoV-2. The material from the prospective study consisted of cDNA or gDNA derived from T cells, B-cell-depleted T cells, or PBMCs. What the work shows at the level of the full study, not this receptor alone: Clinical and demographic metadata were provided uncurated, with the amount varying by source and participant.

A distance of 6 bases separates the germline ends of V and J, which lose 0 bases and 0 bases respectively. Reading from cysteine to phenylalanine, the CDR3 counts 14 amino acids. Only the CDR3 DNA is retained, 42 bases long and in frame from the first base. CDR1 LGHNA and CDR2 YNFKEQ are derived from the germline V gene. About this clone: The clone's antigen remains unknown. Nothing much larger sits one base from this clone, and base qualities are not available.

The immunoSEQ Assay, a bias-controlled multiplex PCR, was used to amplify TCRbeta CDR3 regions from genomic DNA. The published analysis was carried out like this. The number of nucleated cells in each sample was estimated from the amplification of reference gene primers within the assay. Sequence reads were collapsed and filtered to measure the absolute abundance of every unique TCRbeta CDR3 rearrangement. Productive Simpson clonality was computed per sample as the square root of Simpson's diversity index over productive rearrangements. This is the immuneACCESS table as TCRdb keeps it, with only in-frame sequences that have V and J called. A part of the clones is gone; compared with another copy, unresolved V genes explain less than half, and the rest is unexplained. V and J calls and clone size are as listed in that table; D and trimming were resolved from the DNA. A total of fewer than 110,000 clones appear in this sample, 70% to 90% of them only once. Approximately 3.1% of the sample comes from the top ten.

Each collaborating institution followed its own protocols to collect whole blood in K2EDTA tubes. For TCRbeta analysis, collaborator samples were shipped as frozen whole blood, as isolated PBMCs, or as DNA extracted from either sample type. The source material was peripheral blood. The receptor's source is a man aged 50 to 60 in a cohort sampled during active COVID-19. Recombination connected TRBV4-2 to TRBJ2-7, with no confidently assigned D gene. In nucleotides, the sequence is TGTGCCAGCAGCCAAGATGCCAGCTCCTACGAGCAGTACTTC. This codes for CASSQDASSYEQYF.